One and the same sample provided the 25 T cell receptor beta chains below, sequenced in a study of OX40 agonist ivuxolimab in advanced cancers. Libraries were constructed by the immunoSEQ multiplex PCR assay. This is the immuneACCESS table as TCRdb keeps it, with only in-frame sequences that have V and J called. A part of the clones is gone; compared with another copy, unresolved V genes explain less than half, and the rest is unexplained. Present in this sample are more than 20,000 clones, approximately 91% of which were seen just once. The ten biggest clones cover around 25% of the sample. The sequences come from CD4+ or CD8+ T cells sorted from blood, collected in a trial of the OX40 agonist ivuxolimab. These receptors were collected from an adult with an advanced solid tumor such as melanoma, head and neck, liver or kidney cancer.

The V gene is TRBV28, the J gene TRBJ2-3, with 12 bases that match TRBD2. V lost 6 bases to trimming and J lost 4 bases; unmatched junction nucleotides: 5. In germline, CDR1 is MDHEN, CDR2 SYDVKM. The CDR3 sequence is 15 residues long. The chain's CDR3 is CASSPSGGAPDTQYF. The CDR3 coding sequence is TGTGCCAGCAGCCCTAGCGGGGGGGCCCCAGATACGCAGTATTTT.

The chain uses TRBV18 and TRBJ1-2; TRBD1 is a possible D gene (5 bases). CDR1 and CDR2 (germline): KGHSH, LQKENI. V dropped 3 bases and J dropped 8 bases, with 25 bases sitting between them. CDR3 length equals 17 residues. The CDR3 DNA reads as TGTGCCAGCTCACCCGCAGCCTTCGACAGCCCCCTTGGCGGCTACACCTTC. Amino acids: CASSPAAFDSPLGGYTF.

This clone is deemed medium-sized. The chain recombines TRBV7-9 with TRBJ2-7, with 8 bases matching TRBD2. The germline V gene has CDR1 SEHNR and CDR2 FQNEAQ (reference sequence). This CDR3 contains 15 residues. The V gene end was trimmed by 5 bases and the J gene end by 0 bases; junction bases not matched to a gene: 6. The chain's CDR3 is CASSDTSGSSYEQYF. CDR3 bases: TGTGCCAGCAGCGACACTAGCGGAAGCTCCTACGAGCAGTACTTC.

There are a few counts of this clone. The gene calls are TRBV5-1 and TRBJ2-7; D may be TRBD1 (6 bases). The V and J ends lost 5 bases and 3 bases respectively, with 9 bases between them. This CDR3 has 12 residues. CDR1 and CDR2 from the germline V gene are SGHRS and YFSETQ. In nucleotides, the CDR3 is TGCGCCAGCAGGGCGGACAGCTACGAGCAGTACTTC. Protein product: CASRADSYEQYF.

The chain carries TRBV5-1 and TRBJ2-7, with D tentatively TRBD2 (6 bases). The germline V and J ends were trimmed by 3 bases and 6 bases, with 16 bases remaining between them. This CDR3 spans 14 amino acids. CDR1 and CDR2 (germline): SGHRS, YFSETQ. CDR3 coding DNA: TGCGCCAGCAGCTGGGGGTCTAGCGAACGCGAGCAGTACTTC. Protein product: CASSWGSSEREQYF.

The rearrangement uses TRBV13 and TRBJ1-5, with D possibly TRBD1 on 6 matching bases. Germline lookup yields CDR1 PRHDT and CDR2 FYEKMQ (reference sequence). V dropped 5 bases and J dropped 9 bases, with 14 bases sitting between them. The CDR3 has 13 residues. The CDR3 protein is CASSLGQSGPQHF. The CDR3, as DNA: TGTGCCAGCAGCCTTGGACAGTCGGGGCCCCAGCATTTT.

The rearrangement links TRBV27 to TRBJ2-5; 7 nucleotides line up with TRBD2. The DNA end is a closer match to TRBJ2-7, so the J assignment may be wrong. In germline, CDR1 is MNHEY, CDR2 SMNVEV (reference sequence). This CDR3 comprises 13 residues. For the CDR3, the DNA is TGTGCCAGCAGTTTTGTGGGAGGGCCCGAGCAGTACTTC. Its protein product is CASSFVGGPEQYF.

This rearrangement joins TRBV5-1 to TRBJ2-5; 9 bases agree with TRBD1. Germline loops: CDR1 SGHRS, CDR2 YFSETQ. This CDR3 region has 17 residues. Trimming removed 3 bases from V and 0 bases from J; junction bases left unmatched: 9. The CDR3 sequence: CASSSNLGTGNQETQYF. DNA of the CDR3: TGCGCCAGCAGCTCAAACCTTGGGACAGGGAACCAAGAGACCCAGTACTTC.

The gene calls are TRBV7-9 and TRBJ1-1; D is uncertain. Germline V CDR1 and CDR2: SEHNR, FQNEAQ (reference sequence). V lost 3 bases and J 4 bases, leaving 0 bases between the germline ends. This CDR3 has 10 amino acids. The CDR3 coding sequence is TGTGCCAGCAGCTTCACTGAAGCTTTCTTT. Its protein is CASSFTEAFF.

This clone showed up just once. The CDR3 region is CASSRIRGSNTEAFF. CDR3 DNA: TGTGCCAGCAGTCGTATCAGGGGGTCGAACACTGAAGCTTTCTTT. The J gene is TRBJ1-1, the V gene TRBV7-3, with 7 bases identical to TRBD1. Germline V gene data show CDR1 as SGHTA and CDR2 as FQGTGA. CDR3 length: 15 residues. J gave up 1 base and V 6 bases, and 8 bases lay outside the gene matches. Looking up the rest from reference TRBV7-3 and TRBJ1-1 gives the full variable domain: GAGVSQTPSNKVTEKGKYVELRCDPISGHTALYWYRQSLGQGPEFLIYFQGTGAADDSGLPNDRFFAVRPEGSVSTLKIQRTERGDSAVYLCASSRIRGSNTEAFFGQGTRLTVV.

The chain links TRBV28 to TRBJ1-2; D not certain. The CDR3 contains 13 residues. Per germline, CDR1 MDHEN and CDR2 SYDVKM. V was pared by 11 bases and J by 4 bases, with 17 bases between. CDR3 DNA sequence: TGTGCCCCGATGCGTGGCCGCGGCTATGGCTACACCTTC. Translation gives CAPMRGRGYGYTF.

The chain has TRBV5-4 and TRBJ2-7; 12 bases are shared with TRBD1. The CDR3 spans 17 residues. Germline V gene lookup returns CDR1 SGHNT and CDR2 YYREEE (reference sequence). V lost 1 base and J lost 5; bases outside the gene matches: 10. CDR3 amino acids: CASSLIGSGQGANEQYF. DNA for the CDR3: TGTGCCAGCAGCTTGATAGGTTCGGGACAGGGGGCCAACGAGCAGTACTTC.

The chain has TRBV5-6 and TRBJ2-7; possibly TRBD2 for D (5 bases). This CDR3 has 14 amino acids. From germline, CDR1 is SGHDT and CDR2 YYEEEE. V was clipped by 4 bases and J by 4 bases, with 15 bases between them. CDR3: CASSPAAELYEQYF. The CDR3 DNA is TGTGCCAGCAGCCCGGCAGCGGAACTTTACGAGCAGTACTTC.

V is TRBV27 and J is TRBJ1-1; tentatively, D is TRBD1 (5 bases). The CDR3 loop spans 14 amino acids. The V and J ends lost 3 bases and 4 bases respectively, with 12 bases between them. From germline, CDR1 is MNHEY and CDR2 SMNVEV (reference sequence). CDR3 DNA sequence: TGTGCCAGCAGTTTGGGGGGAGGGGTCACTGAAGCTTTCTTT. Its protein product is CASSLGGGVTEAFF.

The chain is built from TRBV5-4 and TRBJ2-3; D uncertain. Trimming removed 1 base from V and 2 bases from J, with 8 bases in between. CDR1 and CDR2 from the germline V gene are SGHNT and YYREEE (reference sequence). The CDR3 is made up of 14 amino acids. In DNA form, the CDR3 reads TGTGCCAGCAGCTTGTGGGCAGCCACAGATACGCAGTATTTT. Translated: CASSLWAATDTQYF. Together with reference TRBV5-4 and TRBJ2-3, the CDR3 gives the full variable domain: ETGVTQSPTHLIKTRGQQVTLRCSSQSGHNTVSWYQQALGQGPQFIFQYYREEENGRGNFPPRFSGLQFPNYSSELNVNALELDDSALYLCASSLWAATDTQYFGPGTRLTVL.

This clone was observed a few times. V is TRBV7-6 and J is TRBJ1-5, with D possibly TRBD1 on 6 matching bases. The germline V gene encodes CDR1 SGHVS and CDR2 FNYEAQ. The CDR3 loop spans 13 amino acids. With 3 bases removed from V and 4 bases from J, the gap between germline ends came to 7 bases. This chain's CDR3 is CASSLTGNQPQHF. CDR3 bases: TGTGCCAGCAGCTTGACAGGAAATCAGCCCCAGCATTTT.

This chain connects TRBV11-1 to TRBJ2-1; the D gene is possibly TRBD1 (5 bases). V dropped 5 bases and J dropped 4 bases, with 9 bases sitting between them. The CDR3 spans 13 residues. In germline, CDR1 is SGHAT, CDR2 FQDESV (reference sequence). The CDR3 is CASSIRQYNEQFF. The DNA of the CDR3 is TGTGCCAGCAGCATCAGACAGTACAATGAGCAGTTCTTC.

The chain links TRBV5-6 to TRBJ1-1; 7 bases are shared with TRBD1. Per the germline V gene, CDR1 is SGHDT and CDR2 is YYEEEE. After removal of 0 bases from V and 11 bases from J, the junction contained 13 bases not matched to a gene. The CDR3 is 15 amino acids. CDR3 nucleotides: TGTGCCAGCAGCTTGGCCGCGGACAGGACCGTTGAGGCTTTCTTT. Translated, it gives CASSLAADRTVEAFF.

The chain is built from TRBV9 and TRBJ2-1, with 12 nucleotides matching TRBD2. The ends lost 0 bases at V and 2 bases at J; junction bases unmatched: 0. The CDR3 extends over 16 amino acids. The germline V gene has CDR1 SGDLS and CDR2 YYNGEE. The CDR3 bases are TGTGCCAGCAGCGTAGGGACTAGCGGGACCTACAATGAGCAGTTCTTC. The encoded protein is CASSVGTSGTYNEQFF.

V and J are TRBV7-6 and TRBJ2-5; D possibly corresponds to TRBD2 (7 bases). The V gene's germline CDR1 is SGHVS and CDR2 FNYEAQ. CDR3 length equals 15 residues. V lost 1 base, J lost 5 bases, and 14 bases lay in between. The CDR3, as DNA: TGTGCCAGCAGCTTAGTAGGGGGGGCGCAGGAGACCCAGTACTTC. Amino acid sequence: CASSLVGGAQETQYF.

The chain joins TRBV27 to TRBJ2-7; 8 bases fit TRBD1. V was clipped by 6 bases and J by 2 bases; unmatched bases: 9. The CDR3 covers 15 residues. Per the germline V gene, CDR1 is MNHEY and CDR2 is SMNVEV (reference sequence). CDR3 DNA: TGTGCCAGCAGCTTACAGGGGGGAAGTACCTACGAGCAGTACTTC. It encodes CASSLQGGSTYEQYF.

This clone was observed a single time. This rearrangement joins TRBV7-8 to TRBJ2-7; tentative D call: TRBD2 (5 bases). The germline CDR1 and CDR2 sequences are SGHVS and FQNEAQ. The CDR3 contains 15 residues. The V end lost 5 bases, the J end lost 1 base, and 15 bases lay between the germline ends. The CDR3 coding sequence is TGTGCCAGCAGCGATCCCCGTGAGGGATCCTACGAGCAGTACTTC. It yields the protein CASSDPREGSYEQYF.

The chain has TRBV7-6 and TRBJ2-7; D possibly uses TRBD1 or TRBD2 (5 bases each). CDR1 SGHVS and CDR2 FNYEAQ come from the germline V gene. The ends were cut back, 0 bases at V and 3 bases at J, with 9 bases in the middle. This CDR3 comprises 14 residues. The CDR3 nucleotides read TGTGCCAGCAGCTTAGCTGGGGGAGACTACGAGCAGTACTTC. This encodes CASSLAGGDYEQYF.

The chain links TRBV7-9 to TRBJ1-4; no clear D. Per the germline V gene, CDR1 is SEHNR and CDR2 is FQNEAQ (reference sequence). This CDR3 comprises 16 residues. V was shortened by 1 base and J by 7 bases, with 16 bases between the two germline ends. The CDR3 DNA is TGTGCCAGCAGCTTAGTCTCTGCGGAGCAGGCTGAAAAACTGTTTTTT. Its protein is CASSLVSAEQAEKLFF.

The CDR3 loop reads CASSLTEYNEQFF. In DNA form, the CDR3 reads TGTGCCAGCAGCTTAACTGAATACAATGAGCAGTTCTTC. This chain joins TRBV7-3 and TRBJ2-1, with D unresolved. This CDR3 has 13 amino acids. The germline CDR1 and CDR2 sequences are SGHTA and FQGTGA. Trimming took 0 bases from V and 4 from J, leaving 4 bases between them.